Described below is a single TCR beta chain sequence and its context. These data originate in a study of blood T cell repertoires in COVID-19. Study context: Donors in the United States, Italy and Spain gave samples during acute or convalescent COVID-19.

Produced via immunoSEQ multiplex PCR; TCRdb's table is partial and in-frame only. The data contain about 140,000 clones, more than 75% of them singletons. Germline values: CDR1 SGHRS, CDR2 YFSETQ. The CDR3 runs to 14 residues. Trimming took 7 bases from V and 5 from J, leaving 17 bases between them. This chain joins TRBV5-1 and TRBJ2-3; the D gene is possibly TRBD2 (5 bases). Sequences were obtained from peripheral blood. The receptor was derived from a man in his fifties or sixties with acute or convalescent COVID-19. CDR3 bases: TGCGCCAGCGGCATAGGGAGACTGGAAGATACGCAGTATTTT. Translating gives CASGIGRLEDTQYF.